This entry is about one T cell receptor beta chain. The clone's antigen remains unknown. Base qualities are not at hand, and no much larger clone is one base apart. CDR1 MNHEY and CDR2 SVGEGT were looked up in the germline V gene. V and J are truncated by 3 bases and 2 bases respectively, leaving an intervening sequence of 19 bases. The CDR3 contains 17 residues, cysteine and phenylalanine counted. Solely the CDR3 DNA is kept, with 51 bases framed from the first base. This was a case-control study nested in a cohort of healthcare workers in London, UK, who had nasopharyngeal swab PCR tests and blood samples taken every week. Healthcare workers were recruited between 23 and 31 March 2020, during the week of the UK lockdown, and were followed weekly for up to about 15 weeks. This sample is part of a study of early T cells in non-severe SARS-CoV-2 infection (dated by TCRdb to the early 2020s). General notes on the study: Because TCR sequencing relied on bulk RNA taken from unsorted whole blood, pairing of alpha and beta chains was not possible. General findings and caveats noted by the study authors: VDJdb matching was skewed toward anti-spike CD8 responses, so virus-specific expansions were likely underestimated and private and CD4 specificities were missed.

The library was produced with 5' RACE. TCRdb shows the sequencer as NextSeq 500. The TCR library protocol attached unique molecular identifiers to individual cDNA molecules to correct for sequencing error and PCR bias. Both TCR alpha and beta chains were sequenced, and tight co-correlation was observed between alpha and beta sequence abundances in each sample. The original pipeline was this. Decombinator V4 was used to annotate the V gene, J gene and CDR3 of the TCR sequences. TCRs were defined as expanded if a significant change between any two time points was detected under a Poisson model with p below 0.0001. TCR abundances were normalised to the total number of TCRs sequenced per sample and were expressed as counts per million. TRAV1-2 paired with TRAJ12, TRAJ20 or TRAJ33 defined MAIT TCRs, while TRAV10 paired with TRAJ18 defined iNKT TCRs. VDJdb, accessed 1 November 2021, was searched for CMV, EBV and SARS-CoV-2 annotated TCRs, with TCRs annotated for multiple antigens excluded. Through fastp at Q25 and MiXCR, TCRdb rebuilt clones from the public reads, retaining in-frame beta chains. Entries are consolidated by CDR3 protein sequence, retaining the most common genes and DNA. TCRdb's processing, not the authors' own work, is the source of the V and J calls. In this sample the table shows some 57,000 distinct CDR3 sequences, roughly 12% of which occur a single time. Jointly, the top ten make up 4.5% to 5.5% of the sample.

The receptor comes from an adult who was a healthcare worker with PCR-confirmed SARS-CoV-2 infection or an uninfected control (not recorded which). Sequencing was carried out using whole blood. The receptor chain draws on TRBV6-2 or TRBV6-3 and TRBJ2-5; 7 matching bases give a weak D call of TRBD2. The DNA is TGTGCCAGCAGTTATGACGGGCGGGGGCCTTCTCAAGAGACCCAGTACTTC. It encodes CASSYDGRGPSQETQYF.